A selection of T cell receptor beta chains follows, all from one sample in a study of cytomegalovirus exposure and HLA in healthy donors. TCRdb's copy holds only in-frame clones and misses some; the assay was immunoSEQ multiplex PCR. Of 150,000 to 200,000 clones in the sample, about four fifths were seen once. The sequenced material came from PBMCs. Every receptor here comes from a man aged 18-30 years in good health and CMV-seronegative. The CDR3 runs from the conserved cysteine through the conserved F or W. A D gene is named only where the DNA matches it firmly. Not every row has a clone size; where given, it reads once, few, many or a size class.

j_gene | v_gene | d_gene | abundance | len | CDR3aa | CDR3nt
TRBJ2-1 | TRBV5-4 | TRBD2 | . | 15 | CASSPRGGSYNEQFF | TGTGCCAGCAGCCCGCGGGGGGGCTCCTACAATGAGCAGTTCTTC
TRBJ1-2 | TRBV2 | . | . | 14 | CASSEATPNYGYTF | TGTGCCAGCAGTGAGGCGACACCGAACTATGGCTACACCTTC
TRBJ2-1 | TRBV5-1 | TRBD2 | . | 15 | CASSLVSRGAGEQFF | TGCGCCAGCAGCTTGGTTTCGCGGGGGGCGGGTGAGCAGTTCTTC
TRBJ1-5 | TRBV28 | . | . | 12 | CASVYSNQPQHF | TGTGCCAGCGTATATAGCAATCAGCCCCAGCATTTT
TRBJ2-5 | TRBV6-1 | . | . | 13 | CATVTRGRETQYF | TGTGCCACCGTGACACGAGGGAGGGAGACCCAGTACTTC
TRBJ1-5 | TRBV4-3 | . | . | 13 | CASSQVGLEPQHF | TGCGCCAGCAGCCAAGTGGGGCTTGAGCCCCAGCATTTT
TRBJ1-1 | TRBV7-9 | TRBD1 | . | 16 | CASIPRVGGAMTEAFF | TGTGCCAGCATCCCGAGGGTAGGGGGCGCGATGACTGAAGCTTTCTTT
TRBJ2-2 | TRBV7-9 | . | . | 14 | CASSLMYAGGELFF | TGTGCCAGCAGCTTAATGTATGCGGGAGGGGAGCTGTTTTTT
TRBJ2-5 | TRBV15 | . | . | 16 | CATSRVRARLEETQYF | TGTGCCACCAGCAGAGTGCGGGCCAGGTTGGAGGAGACCCAGTACTTC
TRBJ2-6 | TRBV21-1 | . | . | 19 | CASSKERRRAFSGANVLTF | TGTGCCAGCAGCAAAGAGCGACGGAGAGCCTTCTCTGGGGCCAACGTCCTGACTTTC
TRBJ1-4 | TRBV28 | TRBD1 | . | 16 | CASSAYRGLTNEKLFF | TGTGCCAGCAGTGCATACAGGGGGCTTACTAATGAAAAACTGTTTTTT
TRBJ2-5 | TRBV5-1 | TRBD1 | . | 14 | CASANDRDQETQYF | TGCGCCAGCGCCAACGACAGGGATCAAGAGACCCAGTACTTC
TRBJ2-5 | TRBV7-6 | TRBD1 | once | 15 | CASREGDRVPETQYF | TGTGCCAGCAGAGAAGGGGACAGGGTTCCCGAGACCCAGTACTTC
TRBJ1-5 | TRBV25-1 | . | . | 14 | CASSDTLTSQPQHF | TGTGCCAGCAGTGACACTTTGACAAGTCAGCCCCAGCATTTT
TRBJ1-1 | TRBV7-8 | TRBD1 | . | 15 | CASTGTGVSNTEAFF | TGTGCCAGCACCGGGACAGGGGTATCTAACACTGAAGCTTTCTTT
TRBJ2-5 | TRBV12-5 | TRBD2 | . | 13 | CASGLGGGETQYF | TGTGCTAGTGGTTTGGGCGGGGGGGAGACCCAGTACTTC
TRBJ2-1 | TRBV6-6 | . | . | 13 | CASSYTINGEQFF | TGTGCCAGCAGTTACACCATAAACGGTGAGCAGTTCTTC
TRBJ2-7 | TRBV7-9 | TRBD2 | . | 14 | CASSPRGEPHEQYF | TGTGCCAGCAGCCCCCGGGGGGAGCCCCACGAGCAGTACTTC
TRBJ2-7 | TRBV19 | TRBD2 | . | 19 | CASSNRALASGGTYHEQYF | TGTGCCAGTAGTAACAGGGCGCTGGCTAGCGGGGGTACTTATCACGAGCAGTACTTC
TRBJ2-7 | TRBV7-9 | TRBD2 | . | 19 | CASDVRLAGGPGPFYEQYF | TGTGCCAGCGACGTAAGACTAGCGGGAGGTCCGGGCCCCTTCTACGAGCAGTACTTC
TRBJ2-2 | TRBV6-5 | TRBD2 | few | 16 | CASSYSFRGVTGELFF | TGTGCCAGCAGTTATAGCTTTCGGGGGGTGACCGGGGAGCTGTTTTTT
TRBJ2-2 | TRBV28 | . | . | 16 | CASSSVGRVGTGELFF | TGTGCCAGCAGTTCAGTTGGCAGGGTAGGGACCGGGGAGCTGTTTTTT
TRBJ2-2 | TRBV19 | . | . | 15 | CASSTGTRDTGELFF | TGTGCCAGTAGTACCGGGACTCGAGACACCGGGGAGCTGTTTTTT
TRBJ2-5 | TRBV28 | TRBD2 | few | 14 | CASRETSGEETQYF | TGTGCCAGCAGGGAGACTAGCGGAGAAGAGACCCAGTACTTC
TRBJ1-2 | TRBV19 | . | . | 17 | CASSTLPAGADFYGYTF | TGTGCCAGTAGTACGCTACCGGCGGGGGCCGACTTCTATGGCTACACCTTC
TRBJ2-5 | TRBV14 | TRBD2 | . | 17 | CASSQELAGVWQETQYF | TGTGCCAGCAGCCAAGAACTAGCGGGAGTTTGGCAAGAGACCCAGTACTTC
TRBJ1-1 | TRBV29-1 | . | few | 13 | CSVGGLAIGVAFF | TGCAGCGTTGGGGGGCTGGCCATTGGGGTAGCTTTCTTT
TRBJ2-1 | TRBV2 | TRBD1 | . | 11 | CASSDDRVAFF | TGTGCCAGCAGTGACGACAGGGTTGCGTTCTTC
TRBJ1-4 | TRBV29-1 | . | once | 13 | CSVEARGYGKLFF | TGCAGCGTTGAAGCCAGGGGATATGGAAAACTGTTTTTT
TRBJ2-6 | TRBV19 | TRBD1 | few | 16 | CASTDRGRTGANVLTF | TGTGCCAGTACGGACAGGGGTAGAACTGGGGCCAACGTCCTGACTTTC
TRBJ2-5 | TRBV6-4 | TRBD1 | . | 13 | CASKDRYQETQYF | TGTGCCAGTAAGGACAGGTACCAAGAGACCCAGTACTTC
TRBJ2-7 | TRBV15 | . | . | 16 | CATSRDTAGLLGEQYF | TGTGCCACCAGCAGAGATACGGCGGGTCTACTAGGGGAGCAGTACTTC
TRBJ2-4 | TRBV7-2 | . | once | 16 | CASSSIVDLAKNIQYF | TGTGCCAGCAGCTCTATAGTAGATCTAGCCAAAAACATTCAGTACTTC